This T cell receptor beta chain comes out of a study of shared clonotypes between healthy human individuals. Study context: The donor group consisted of a couple of women and three men, aged 18 to 49. Used for every donor were three CD4 naive, three CD4 memory, two CD8 naive and one CD8 memory plate.

The CDR3 covers 15 residues. CDR1 SNHLY and CDR2 FYNNEI come from the germline V gene. V lost 1 base to trimming and J lost 5 bases; unmatched junction nucleotides: 3. CD45RO-negative, CCR7-positively selected cells formed the naive CD8 fraction, excluding terminally differentiated effector memory CD45RA+ cells. Sorted-subset replicate PCRs used around 200 ng of genomic DNA. This amount corresponded to tens of thousands of T cell genomes. Libraries were prepared by immunoSEQ multiplex PCR; TCRdb keeps only in-frame clonotypes and omits some of them. The sample includes about 2.2 million clones, about 94% of them seen just once. This clone was seen a handful of times. As yet, its antigen is unknown. Broader study findings: Across subsets, estimated richness was generally greater for naive than for memory populations.

This chain uses TRBV2 with TRBJ2-1; 9 bases align to TRBD2. Sequencing input: naive CD8+ T cells from PBMCs. This TCR was recovered from a man between 18 and 29 years old in good health. Some clones in this sample may be carry-over from other donors' samples. CDR3 amino acids: CASSEVTSGDNEQFF. For the CDR3, the DNA is TGTGCCAGCAGTGAAGTGACTAGCGGAGACAATGAGCAGTTCTTC.